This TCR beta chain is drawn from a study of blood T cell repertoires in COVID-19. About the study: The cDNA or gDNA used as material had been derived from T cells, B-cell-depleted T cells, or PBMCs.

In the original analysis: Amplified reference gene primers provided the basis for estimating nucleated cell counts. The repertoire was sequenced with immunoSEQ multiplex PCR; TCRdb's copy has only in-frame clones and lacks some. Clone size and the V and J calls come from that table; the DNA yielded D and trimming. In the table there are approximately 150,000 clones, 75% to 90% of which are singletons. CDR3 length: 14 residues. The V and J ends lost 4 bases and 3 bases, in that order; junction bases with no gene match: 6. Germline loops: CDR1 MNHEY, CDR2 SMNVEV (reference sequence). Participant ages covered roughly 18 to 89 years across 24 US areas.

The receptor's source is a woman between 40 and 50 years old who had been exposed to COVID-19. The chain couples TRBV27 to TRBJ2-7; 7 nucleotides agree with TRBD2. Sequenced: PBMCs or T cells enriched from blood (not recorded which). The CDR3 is CASSSEWTSYEQYF. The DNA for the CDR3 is TGTGCCAGCAGTTCGGAATGGACTAGCTACGAGCAGTACTTC.